What follows describes a single TCR delta chain. A single base separates this from a much larger clone, so it may be a read error. The same CDR3 arises from other DNA sequences in this sample as well. TCRdb processed the RT-PCR reads again with the CATT caller. The profile shows around 2,500 delta-chain clones, 1.6% of them singletons. This entry belongs to a study of gamma-delta T cells after stem cell transplantation. The CDR3 runs 15 residues. Germline V gives CDR1 GEAIGNYY, CDR2 EKD. The sample comprised gamma-delta T cells. This receptor was obtained from a human donor. It is not recorded whose cells these are; they may come from a transplant donor. V and J are TRDV2 and TRDJ1, with D uncertain. CDR3 loop: CACDTLGRNTDKLIF. The CDR3 coding sequence is TGTGCCTGTGACACGTTAGGTCGTAACACCGACAAACTCATCTTT.